Each of the 28 T cell receptor beta chains below was sequenced from the same sample in a study of immune evolution from preneoplasia to lung adenocarcinoma. TCRdb keeps only in-frame clones here, not all; method: immunoSEQ multiplex PCR. The sample has roughly 3,000 clones, under 85% seen once; the top ten hold roughly 14%. The sequenced material came from FFPE adjacent normal lung tissue. Receptors were obtained from a person aged 40 to 49 with lung adenocarcinoma.

The chain is built from TRBV6-6 and TRBJ1-5, with D maybe TRBD1 (5 bases). CDR1 and CDR2 from the germline V gene are MNHNY and SVGAGI (reference sequence). Trimming shortened V by 0 bases and J by 2 bases, and 11 bases separated the two germline ends. This CDR3 is 16 amino acids long. This chain's CDR3 is CASSYSTGAGNQPQHF. DNA for the CDR3: TGTGCCAGCAGTTACTCGACCGGGGCTGGCAATCAGCCCCAGCATTTT.

V usage is TRBV13 and J usage is TRBJ2-5, with 8 nucleotides matching TRBD2. Looked up from germline, CDR1 is PRHDT and CDR2 is FYEKMQ (reference sequence). The CDR3 is 15 amino acids. With 3 bases clipped from V and 4 bases from J, the junction kept 7 bases outside the gene matches. CDR3 residues: CASSLNGGAGETQYF. The CDR3 bases are TGTGCCAGCAGCTTGAACGGGGGGGCCGGAGAGACCCAGTACTTC.

The chain recombines TRBV28 with TRBJ2-7; 10 bases agree with TRBD1. V was pared by 7 bases and J by 1 base, with 4 bases of the junction left unmatched. Germline loops: CDR1 MDHEN, CDR2 SYDVKM. CDR3 length equals 14 residues. The CDR3 nucleotides are TGTGCCAGCATCCCGGGACAGGGGTCCTACGAGCAGTACTTC. It translates to CASIPGQGSYEQYF. The whole variable domain, remainder taken from reference TRBV28 and TRBJ2-7, is DVKVTQSSRYLVKRTGEKVFLECVQDMDHENMFWYRQDPGLGLRLIYFSYDVKMKEKGDIPEGYSVSREKKERFSLILESASTNQTSMYLCASIPGQGSYEQYFGPGTRLTVT.

This chain connects TRBV28 to TRBJ1-5, with a possible D match to TRBD1 (5 bases). Germline V gene lookup returns CDR1 MDHEN and CDR2 SYDVKM. Trimming took off 10 bases at V and 4 bases at J, with 20 bases between the two ends. The CDR3 runs 15 residues. The CDR3 reads CATYSGPIPNQPQHF. In nucleotides, the CDR3 is TGTGCCACCTACTCGGGACCGATCCCGAATCAGCCCCAGCATTTT.

The rearrangement uses TRBV6-1 and TRBJ2-7, with D possibly called TRBD1 or TRBD2 (5 bases each). The ends were cut back, 0 bases at V and 3 bases at J, with 9 bases in the middle. The length of the CDR3 is 14 residues. From germline, CDR1 is MNHNS and CDR2 SASEGT. CDR3 amino acids: CASSEALRGYEQYF. DNA of the CDR3: TGTGCCAGCAGTGAAGCTCTGAGGGGCTACGAGCAGTACTTC.

The chain carries TRBV2 and TRBJ1-1, with 8 bases that match TRBD1. The CDR3 contains 16 residues. Germline V gives CDR1 SNHLY, CDR2 FYNNEI. J was trimmed by 1 base and V by 0 bases; bases with no gene match: 4. CDR3: CASSEALQGANTEAFF. CDR3 coding DNA: TGTGCCAGCAGTGAAGCGCTTCAGGGGGCGAACACTGAAGCTTTCTTT.

The J gene is TRBJ2-1, the V gene TRBV29-1; 7 positions agree with TRBD1. CDR1 SQVTM and CDR2 ANQGSEA come from the germline V gene. There are 14 residues in the CDR3. With 4 bases clipped from V and 5 bases from J, the junction kept 8 bases outside the gene matches. CDR3 sequence reads: CSVAGQPSNNEQFF. The DNA of the CDR3 is TGCAGCGTTGCGGGACAGCCCTCGAACAATGAGCAGTTCTTC.

The J gene is TRBJ1-2, the V gene TRBV6-9; a possible D gene is TRBD1 (5 bases). This CDR3 region has 12 residues. Germline V lookup: CDR1 MNHGY, CDR2 SVAAGI. The germline V and J ends were trimmed by 7 bases and 3 bases, with 9 bases remaining between them. The CDR3 nucleotides are TGTGCCAGCACGCAGGGTGACTATGGCTACACCTTC. It translates to CASTQGDYGYTF.

This clone was detected only once. The rearrangement joins TRBV2 to TRBJ2-7; the D is unclear. Germline V gene data show CDR1 as SNHLY and CDR2 as FYNNEI. V was shortened by 1 base and J by 5 bases, with 9 bases between the two germline ends. The CDR3 length is 13 residues. CDR3: CASSEGTIDEQYF. Here the CDR3 DNA reads TGTGCCAGCAGTGAAGGTACGATAGACGAGCAGTACTTC.

The chain combines TRBV2 with TRBJ2-7; D is unclear. The CDR3 is 14 residues long. Trimming took off 2 bases at V and 2 bases at J, with 10 bases between the two ends. Germline assignment: CDR1 SNHLY and CDR2 FYNNEI. CDR3 nucleotide sequence: TGTGCCAGCAGTGAATTAGGGCAGGCCTACGAGCAGTACTTC. Translated: CASSELGQAYEQYF.

This clone was counted a few times. This sequence joins TRBV6-1 and TRBJ1-3; no definite D call. CDR1 is MNHNS, CDR2 SASEGT, per germline. V lost 8 bases and J lost 0, with 8 bases in between. The CDR3 is 13 residues long. The CDR3 spells CASAGRSGNTIYF. DNA for the CDR3: TGTGCCAGCGCCGGGCGCTCTGGAAACACCATATATTTT.

J is TRBJ1-6 and V is TRBV6-4, with D hard to call. From germline, CDR1 is MRHNA and CDR2 SNTAGT. The CDR3 runs to 14 residues. The V and J ends lost 2 bases and 10 bases respectively, with 12 bases between them. As DNA, the CDR3 is TGTGCCAGCAGTGACGGGCAGGCTCGCTCACCCCTCCACTTT. This sequence encodes CASSDGQARSPLHF.

The chain couples TRBV2 to TRBJ1-1; D unclear. The germline V gene encodes CDR1 SNHLY and CDR2 FYNNEI. V dropped 10 bases and J dropped 1 base, with 13 bases sitting between them. The CDR3 covers 13 residues. The CDR3 DNA follows: TGTGCCACCCTAGGCGAATCGAACACTGAAGCTTTCTTT. Translation: CATLGESNTEAFF.

The rearrangement uses TRBV5-1 and TRBJ1-1; D may be TRBD1 (5 bases). V lost 4 bases and J 5 bases, leaving 12 bases between the germline ends. Germline values: CDR1 SGHRS, CDR2 YFSETQ. The CDR3 length is 13 residues. CDR3 protein: CASSRDGGTEAFF. CDR3 in DNA: TGCGCCAGCAGCCGGGACGGCGGAACTGAAGCTTTCTTT.

To note about this clone: One junction end does not reproduce the germline sequence, and a read error may be involved. The rearrangement links TRBV29-1 to TRBJ1-2; 10 bases fit TRBD1. Germline assignment: CDR1 SQVTM and CDR2 ANQGSEA. The CDR3 consists of 14 residues. The CDR3, as DNA: TGCAGCGTTGACCAGGACAGGGGGTATGGCGGCTACACCTTT. Protein: CSVDQDRGYGGYTF.

This clone was counted a single time. The chain has TRBV7-2 and TRBJ2-5; 11 bases align to TRBD2. Germline assignment: CDR1 SGHTA and CDR2 FQGNSA. The V and J ends lost 4 bases and 5 bases, in that order; junction bases with no gene match: 6. CDR3 length: 15 amino acids. As DNA, the CDR3 is TGTGCCAGCAGCTCGGGACTAGCGGTGAGGGAGACCCAGTACTTC. This codes for CASSSGLAVRETQYF.

Concerning this clone: One end of the junction fails to match germline, which may point to a read error. The V gene is TRBV4-1, the J gene TRBJ1-2; the D gene is possibly TRBD1 (5 bases). The CDR3 totals 14 residues. Germline loops: CDR1 MGHRA, CDR2 YSYEKL. The CDR3, as DNA: TGCGCTAGCAGCCAAGTACGGGGGATTGATGGCTACACCTTC. Translation: CASSQVRGIDGYTF.

This chain connects TRBV29-1 to TRBJ1-2; 12 nucleotides align to TRBD1. This CDR3 is 13 amino acids long. The trim removed 6 bases at V and 7 bases at J, leaving 6 bases unmatched. Germline loops: CDR1 SQVTM, CDR2 ANQGSEA. DNA of the CDR3: TGCAGCGTCCTGGGACAGGGGGCATCTGGCTACACCTTC. Translated: CSVLGQGASGYTF.

J is TRBJ2-4 and V is TRBV10-3; D remains unclear. The germline V gene encodes CDR1 ENHRY and CDR2 SYGVKD. V was pared by 4 bases and J by 0 bases, with 10 bases between. This CDR3 has 15 residues. The DNA of the CDR3 is TGTGCCATCAGTGGGTCTACCGGAGCCAAAAACATTCAGTACTTC. This codes for CAISGSTGAKNIQYF.

The rearrangement links TRBV5-4 to TRBJ2-1, with D unclear. Germline-derived CDR1 and CDR2 are SGHNT and YYREEE (reference sequence). This CDR3 comprises 14 residues. Trimming took off 4 bases at V and 3 bases at J, with 11 bases between the two ends. The CDR3 protein is CASSTSGLYNEQFF. As DNA, the CDR3 is TGTGCCAGCAGCACCTCGGGCCTCTACAATGAGCAGTTCTTC.

The rearrangement links TRBV6-5 to TRBJ2-7; possibly TRBD1 for D (5 bases). The CDR3 runs to 16 residues. Trimming took off 3 bases at V and 0 bases at J, with 15 bases between the two ends. In germline, CDR1 is MNHEY, CDR2 SVGAGI. The CDR3 sequence: CASSYRTIALSYEQYF. CDR3 sequence (DNA): TGTGCCAGCAGTTATAGGACAATCGCCCTCTCCTACGAGCAGTACTTC.

The chain links TRBV9 to TRBJ2-1, with D perhaps matching TRBD2 (6 bases). Per germline, CDR1 SGDLS and CDR2 YYNGEE. The CDR3 loop spans 13 amino acids. Trimming removed 4 bases from V and 12 bases from J, with 17 bases in between. CDR3 amino acids: CASSRGDGVGQFF. The DNA for the CDR3 is TGTGCCAGCAGCCGCGGGGACGGGGTTGGGCAGTTCTTC.

With regard to this clone: Other DNA variants within this sample encode the same CDR3. The chain recombines TRBV6-5 with TRBJ1-1; D unclear. Between the trimmed V and J ends, which lost 2 bases and 5 bases, there was a span of 6 bases. From germline, CDR1 is MNHEY and CDR2 SVGAGI. This CDR3 spans 12 amino acids. As DNA, the CDR3 is TGTGCCAGCAGTTACGGTGGGACTGAAGCTTTCTTT. This codes for CASSYGGTEAFF.

This clone was counted a single time. The chain combines TRBV30 with TRBJ2-7; D uncertain. Germline values: CDR1 GTSNPN, CDR2 SVGIG (reference sequence). The V and J ends lost 6 bases and 3 bases respectively, with 6 bases between them. The CDR3 totals 10 residues. The CDR3 coding sequence is TGTGCCTGTTCAAACTACGAGCAGTACTTC. Its translation: CACSNYEQYF.

The rearrangement links TRBV5-6 to TRBJ2-7, with D unresolved. Trimming pared 0 bases from V and 3 bases from J, leaving 10 bases between. Germline-derived CDR1 and CDR2 are SGHDT and YYEEEE. This CDR3 comprises 14 residues. The CDR3 region is CASSLGGPFYEQYF. The CDR3 coding sequence is TGTGCCAGCAGCTTGGGTGGTCCGTTCTACGAGCAGTACTTC.

The CDR3 reads CASTRTRQGLIGDTQYF. The CDR3 DNA sequence: TGTGCCAGCACCAGAACGAGACAGGGATTGATTGGAGATACGCAGTATTTT. This chain links TRBV2 with TRBJ2-3; 7 bases align to TRBD1. Trimming took 7 bases from V and 5 from J; bases not matched to a gene: 18. From germline, CDR1 is SNHLY and CDR2 FYNNEI. This CDR3 region has 17 residues. Based on the CDR3 plus reference TRBV2 and TRBJ2-3, the full variable domain is EPEVTQTPSHQVTQMGQEVILRCVPISNHLYFYWYRQILGQKVEFLVSFYNNEISEKSEIFDDQFSVERPDGSNFTLKIRSTKLEDSAMYFCASTRTRQGLIGDTQYFGPGTRLTVL.

The chain uses TRBV11-3 and TRBJ2-1; D uncertain. The CDR3 runs 13 residues. Germline CDR1 reads SGHNT; CDR2 reads YENEEA. V lost 0 bases, J lost 9 bases, and 9 bases lay in between. The CDR3 reads CASSLDPRSEQFF. DNA of the CDR3: TGTGCCAGCAGCTTAGATCCGAGGAGTGAGCAGTTCTTC.

The CDR3 spells CASSEDRATTEAFF. The CDR3 region has the DNA TGTGCCAGCAGTGAGGACAGGGCGACCACTGAAGCTTTCTTT. The genes are TRBV6-1 and TRBJ1-1, with TRBD1 identical over 8 bases. V gave up 3 bases and J gave up 4 bases; unmatched junction bases: 4. This CDR3 comprises 14 residues. In germline, CDR1 is MNHNS, CDR2 SASEGT.